The 3 T cell receptor beta chains presented below share a single source sample, sequenced in a study of shared clonotypes between healthy human individuals. CD8 cells regarded as naive lacked CD45RO, were positively chosen for CCR7, and omitted terminally differentiated effector memory CD45RA+ cells. Generated by immunoSEQ multiplex PCR, the TCRdb table keeps only in-frame clones and is missing some. This repertoire shows some 2,100,000 clones, more than 85% found once; its top ten account for around 1.7%. Sample: naive CD8+ T cells from PBMCs. The receptor source for this set is a man aged 18 to 29 in good health. Some clones in this sample may be carry-over from other donors' samples.

To note about this clone: Other DNA sequences in this specimen translate into the identical CDR3. The chain employs TRBV9 and TRBJ1-1; 10 nucleotides match TRBD1. With 0 bases clipped from V and 2 bases from J, the junction kept 1 base outside the gene matches. CDR1 SGDLS and CDR2 YYNGEE come from the germline V gene. This CDR3 is 15 amino acids long. CDR3 coding DNA: TGTGCCAGCAGCGTAGGACAGGGGGCCAACACTGAAGCTTTCTTT. Its translation: CASSVGQGANTEAFF.

The chain recombines TRBV28 with TRBJ1-1; TRBD1 is a possible D gene (5 bases). The V end lost 6 bases, the J end lost 4 bases, and 15 bases lay between the germline ends. In germline, CDR1 is MDHEN, CDR2 SYDVKM. This CDR3 comprises 14 residues. For the CDR3, the DNA is TGTGCCAGCAGCCCCGTGGGGGGGGGCACTGAAGCTTTCTTT. Translating gives CASSPVGGGTEAFF.

The chain has TRBV14 and TRBJ2-1, with 12 nucleotides matching TRBD2. This CDR3 region has 19 residues. The germline V gene has CDR1 SGHDN and CDR2 FVKESK. With 2 bases clipped from V and 6 bases from J, the junction kept 14 bases outside the gene matches. The CDR3: CASSQLGLAGRDGGNEQFF. The DNA of the CDR3 is TGTGCCAGCAGCCAACTAGGACTAGCGGGACGCGATGGGGGCAATGAGCAGTTCTTC.